This T cell receptor (beta chain) appears in the sequencing data of a study of T cell responses to AZD1222 COVID-19 vaccine. To note about this clone: Its target is unknown.

Sequenced by immunoSEQ multiplex PCR; TCRdb stores in-frame clones only, minus some. The sample carries 90,000 to 120,000 clones, 85% to 95% recorded once. Findings of the study overall: Reportedly, nearly half the spike-specific TCRs target unmutated variant regions. Donors, mostly white British, included more females; clonal diversity was possibly underestimated. Researchers report vaccine-associated CD4 TCRs spanning spike, with dominance at 160-218 and 743-854.

J was trimmed by 4 bases and V by 0 bases; bases with no gene match: 6. The germline V gene has CDR1 SGHNT and CDR2 YYREEE (reference sequence). The length of the CDR3 is 16 residues. The chain is built from TRBV5-4 and TRBJ2-3, with TRBD2 identical over 9 bases. The source was peripheral blood, collected on day 0 of AZD1222 vaccination. This receptor was identified in an adult in good health. The CDR3 protein is CASSLGGGRASDTQYF. For the CDR3, the DNA is TGTGCCAGCAGCTTGGGGGGCGGGAGGGCCTCAGATACGCAGTATTTT.